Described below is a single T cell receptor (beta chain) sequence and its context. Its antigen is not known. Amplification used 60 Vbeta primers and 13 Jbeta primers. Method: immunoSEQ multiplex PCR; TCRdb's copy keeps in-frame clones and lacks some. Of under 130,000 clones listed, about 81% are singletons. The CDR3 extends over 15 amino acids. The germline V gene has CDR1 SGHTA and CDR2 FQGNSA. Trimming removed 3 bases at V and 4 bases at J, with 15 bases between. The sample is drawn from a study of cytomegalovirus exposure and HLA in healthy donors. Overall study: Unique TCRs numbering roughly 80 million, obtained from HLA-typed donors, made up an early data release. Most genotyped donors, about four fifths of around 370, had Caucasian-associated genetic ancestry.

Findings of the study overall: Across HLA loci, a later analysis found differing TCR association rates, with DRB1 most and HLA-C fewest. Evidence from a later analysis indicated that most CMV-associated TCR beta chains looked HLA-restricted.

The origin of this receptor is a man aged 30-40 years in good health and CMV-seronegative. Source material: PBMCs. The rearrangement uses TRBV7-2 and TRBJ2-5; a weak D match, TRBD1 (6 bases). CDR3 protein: CASSLGMGARETQYF. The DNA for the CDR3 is TGTGCCAGCAGCTTGGGTATGGGGGCCAGAGAGACCCAGTACTTC.